This T cell receptor beta chain was recorded in a study of cytomegalovirus exposure and HLA in healthy donors (dated by TCRdb to about 2017). For the study in its entirety: In an earlier analysis of several hundred of the donors, about 260 Gb of sequence data and 100 million or so unique TCR beta sequences from about 179 million T cells were reported. The aim of the study was to test whether cataloging public T cell receptors could identify signatures of past pathogen exposure. Donor age, sex, ethnicity and CMV serostatus were compiled together with the repertoire data. Typing coverage differed by locus: A, B, C, DRB1 and DQB1 were typed in about 629-630 donors, DQA1 in roughly 510, DPA1 in over 600, and DPB1 in about 450. Using immunosequencing, the study profiled T cell repertoires from 550 to 750 subjects and related those repertoires to cytomegalovirus serostatus. In addition to the first cohort of 666 subjects, a separate validation cohort of some 120 different subjects was used. Around 320 gigabases of sequencing data and tens of millions of unique TCR sequences were included in an early release covering 550 to 800 HLA-typed donors. Because of strong linkage in the cohort, five DR-DQ haplotypes were treated as single units for association and clustering. Genome-wide SNP genotypes for about 60% of the roughly 670 donors were used in a later genetic analysis, which treated that subset as a discovery cohort. To study patterns of TCR occurrence, a later analysis re-analyzed previously published TCR beta repertoires from 500 to 850 donors and added high-resolution HLA genotyping. HLA typing covered class I and class II loci at four-digit resolution. Rather than using new phenotypic data, the later analysis identified candidate immune exposures from TCR beta sequences and from how often those sequences occurred across donors. On average, roughly 250,000 unique TCR beta nucleotide sequences were sequenced per donor among some 420 genotyped donors of the cohort, with roughly 18% of those sequences being non-productive. All discovery cohort repertoires had been generated using a single sequencing platform. Of the roughly 400 genotyped donors, less than 85% were placed in the genetic ancestry cluster associated with self-reported Caucasian donors. An earlier analysis of around 580 of the donors used high-throughput TCR beta sequencing to judge whether each TCR beta V gene segment behaved as functional or pseudogenic. To predict cytomegalovirus infection status, the study combined high-throughput TCR immunosequencing, statistical association of individual TCRs with disease status, and machine learning.

What the work shows at the level of the full study, not this receptor alone: In vitro tests confirmed that three of the cytomegalovirus-associated TCR beta chains recognize cytomegalovirus antigens. Linkage disequilibrium might explain the correlated functional status among segregating V segments, but an unknown experimental factor could not be excluded. In both the original and validation cohorts, the classifier was reported to diagnose cytomegalovirus status with high specificity and sensitivity. The authors suggested that the approach could potentially be extended to other disease states and immunological phenotypes. Specific HLA alleles were associated with some 15,000 TCR beta sequences at a false discovery rate of 0.05 in a later analysis. Some IMGT-functional V segments, including TRBV6-2 and TRBV6-3, could not be told apart with the 87-base-pair reads, so those segments were excluded. Because HLA typing was unavailable for some donors at each locus, only the typed subset was used in association tests. A further reported finding was that TCR beta sequences accurately predicted the HLA-A and HLA-B alleles for most subjects in the first cohort. In a later analysis, HLA-associated TCR beta chains showed more clonal expansion and lower generation probabilities than non-associated chains that were equally common. A later analysis reported that several top co-occurrence clusters appeared linked to parvovirus B19, influenza, CMV and Epstein-Barr virus. The sequencing pipeline was judged likely to have produced a cluster of highly shared sequence variants as a technical artifact. A later genetic analysis associated a missense DCLRE1C variant with V-gene and J-gene trimming of TCR beta chains, and an independent cohort replicated the association. The only immune exposure information available for the cohort was CMV serostatus. This cohort had only TCR beta chains sequenced, and the lack of alpha or paired-chain data limited which features could be detected. Most TCR sequences were seen in very few donors, while some public TCRs were found in many individuals. Roughly uniform sequencing depth across donors was assumed in presence/absence analyses, although this assumption may not hold. An earlier analysis of around 600 of the donors showed that most TCR beta V segments appeared in productive rearrangements either about 87% or about 30% of the time, which broadly matched IMGT annotations. A later analysis found that TCR association rates varied across HLA loci, with DRB1 alleles showing the most associated TCRs and HLA-C alleles the fewest. According to a later analysis, most CMV-associated TCR beta chains appeared to be HLA-restricted, and the HLA associations seemed to be driven largely by CMV exposure. Strong co-occurrence of HLA alleles, especially DR and DQ, made assigning TCR associations to individual alleles difficult. According to a later genetic analysis, donors in an Asian-associated ancestry cluster had fewer N-insertions in productive TCRs than the roughly 700-donor mean. Because counts were too low, some 17 rarely observed V segments, including chromosome 9 orphons, were excluded from the earlier analysis of 500 to 700 of the donors. In the study, 164 TCR beta chains were listed as associated with cytomegalovirus.

Receptor libraries were prepared by the immunoSEQ multiplex PCR assay. For the multiplex PCR, a mixture combining 60 forward primers for TCR Vbeta segments and 13 reverse primers for TCR Jbeta segments was used. A multiplex PCR assay on genomic DNA amplified the CDR3 region of rearranged TCR beta genes. The Illumina HiSeq System was used to sequence the amplified TCR beta libraries as 87-base-pair reads. The source study handled its data this way. A later analysis counted 65 million to 90 million unique TCR beta chains across the roughly 700 repertoires, and 10 million to 12 million of these chains were shared by at least two donors. To remove PCR and sequencing errors, raw reads were error-corrected and collapsed into unique sequences using a nearest-neighbor algorithm that merged closely related sequences. V, D and J gene segments were assigned by aligning CDR3 sequences to IMGT reference sequences. For a sequence to be retained, a match of at least six nucleotides was required to both a V gene segment and a J gene segment. A rearrangement was called productive if the CDR3 had no stop codons and remained in frame with V and J, and every other rearrangement was called non-productive. Following IMGT convention, CDR3 was defined as the stretch from the second conserved V-encoded cysteine to the conserved J-encoded phenylalanine. In an earlier analysis of approximately 500 of the donors, sequences lacking an unambiguous match to a single V gene segment were excluded. In an earlier analysis of several hundred of the donors, V segments were called functional above 56.7% productive rearrangements and were called segregating when the between-donor standard deviation exceeded 5%. A statistical classification framework was built for diagnosing cytomegalovirus status from the catalog of TCR beta chain sequences. In a later analysis, TCR nucleotide sequences were compared against IMGT/GENE-DB human TR gene sequences so that V and J genes could be assigned. In a later analysis, CDR3 sequences and most-parsimonious VDJ recombination scenarios were assigned using the TCRdist pipeline. A later analysis defined each TCR beta chain by its CDR3 amino acid sequence plus V-gene family, and excluded reads lacking a unique V-gene family. In a later analysis, 500 to 650 highly shared, low-generation-probability nucleotide sequences were removed to address suspected cross-contamination and a sequencing artifact. In a later analysis, a clonal expansion index for each public chain was calculated from normalized within-repertoire ranks of inferred template counts. In a later analysis, generation probabilities were computed with a VDJ recombination model fitted to out-of-frame rearrangements, and the resulting probabilities were checked against IGoR. Hypergeometric tests were used in a later analysis to score TCR-TCR, TCR-HLA and TCR-CMV co-occurrence, with a repertoire-size bias correction applied to the TCR pairs. In a later analysis, false discovery rates were estimated by permuting HLA or CMV assignments 20 times. In a later analysis, co-occurring TCRs were grouped using DBSCAN, with TCRdist sequence similarity added in when clustering inside HLA-allele-positive subsets. Repertoires with fewer than 30,000 or more than 120,000 public chains were left out of co-occurrence clustering, as were several repertoires with anomalous nucleotide sharing. Imported from immuneACCESS, the table was reduced by TCRdb to in-frame sequences with V and J called. These copies leave out some clones; in studies compared against another copy, an unresolved V gene accounts for under half, and the cause of the remainder is not known. V and J calls and clone size are those listed in that table; D and trimming were worked out from the DNA. Within this sample are tens of thousands of clones, with roughly 72% of them counted one time only. Of the sample, approximately 0.6% falls within the top ten clones.

About this clone: Its antigen is not yet known. The record has no base qualities; no much larger clone is one base away.

Cut back by 5 bases and 9 bases, the V and J ends lie 20 bases apart. Inclusive of the bounding cysteine and phenylalanine, the CDR3 is 16 residues long. Here the CDR3 DNA is all that survives: 48 bases in frame from base 1. CDR1 and CDR2, per the germline V gene, are SGHVS and FQNEAQ. In total, 600 or so healthy bone marrow donors made up the cohort. At the time of sampling, all cohort members were nominally healthy, though unrecorded immune exposures were likely present. The donor was CMV seronegative and was included in the group of about 400 seronegative cohort members. A peripheral blood sample was provided by each donor, and peripheral blood mononuclear cells were used for TCR beta sequencing. The Qiagen DNeasy Blood Extraction Kit was used to extract genomic DNA from the blood cell samples.

The sequencing input was PBMCs. The receptor's source is a man aged 25-45 years in good health and CMV-seronegative. The rearrangement joined TRBV7-8 to TRBJ1-6; TRBD1 could be the D gene, as 5 bases match. CDR3 loop: CASSPGSGTFGSPLHF. The DNA reads as follows: TGTGCCAGCAGCCCAGGGTCCGGGACTTTTGGTTCACCCCTCCACTTT.